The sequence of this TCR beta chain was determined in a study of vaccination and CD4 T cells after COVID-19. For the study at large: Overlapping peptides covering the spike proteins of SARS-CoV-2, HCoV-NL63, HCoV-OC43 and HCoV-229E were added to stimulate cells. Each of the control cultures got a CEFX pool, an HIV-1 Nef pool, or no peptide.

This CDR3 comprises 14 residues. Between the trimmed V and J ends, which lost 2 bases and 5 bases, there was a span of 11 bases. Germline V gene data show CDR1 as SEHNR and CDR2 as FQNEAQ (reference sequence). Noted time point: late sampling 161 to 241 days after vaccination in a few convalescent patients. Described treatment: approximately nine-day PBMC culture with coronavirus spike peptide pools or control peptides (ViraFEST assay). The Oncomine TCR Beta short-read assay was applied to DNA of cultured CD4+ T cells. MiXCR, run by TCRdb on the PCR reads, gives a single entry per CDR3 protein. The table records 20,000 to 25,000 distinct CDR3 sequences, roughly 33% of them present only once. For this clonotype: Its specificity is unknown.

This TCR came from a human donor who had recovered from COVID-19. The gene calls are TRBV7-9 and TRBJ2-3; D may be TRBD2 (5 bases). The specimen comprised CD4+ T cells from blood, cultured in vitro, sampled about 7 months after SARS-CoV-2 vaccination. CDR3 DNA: TGTGCCAGCAGCTTACGGGGTACGGGAGATACGCAGTATTTT. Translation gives CASSLRGTGDTQYF.